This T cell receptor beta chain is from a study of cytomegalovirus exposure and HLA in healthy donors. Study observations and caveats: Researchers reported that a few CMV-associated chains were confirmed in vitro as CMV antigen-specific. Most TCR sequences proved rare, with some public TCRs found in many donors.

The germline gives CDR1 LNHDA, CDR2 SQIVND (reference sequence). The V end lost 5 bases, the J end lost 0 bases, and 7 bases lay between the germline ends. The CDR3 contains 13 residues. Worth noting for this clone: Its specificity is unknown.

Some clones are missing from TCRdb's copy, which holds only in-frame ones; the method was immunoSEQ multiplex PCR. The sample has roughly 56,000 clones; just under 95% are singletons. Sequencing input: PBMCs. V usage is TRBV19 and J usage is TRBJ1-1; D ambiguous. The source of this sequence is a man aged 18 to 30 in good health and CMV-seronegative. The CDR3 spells CASSPQLNTEAFF. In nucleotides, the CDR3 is TGTGCCAGTAGTCCACAGTTGAACACTGAAGCTTTCTTT.